Presented here are 25 T cell receptor beta chains from one specimen sequenced in a study of control samples from healthy donors and cancer patients. Sequencing used immunoSEQ multiplex PCR; TCRdb keeps in-frame clones, though not all of them. The sample has 100,000 to 150,000 clones, roughly 89% seen once. The sample consisted of blood. Receptor source: a man aged 18 to 29 in good health.

The chain joins TRBV21-1 to TRBJ1-3. TRBV21-1 is a recognized pseudogene. The length of the CDR3 is 15 residues. The CDR3 DNA sequence: TGTGCCAGCAGCAAAAGAACTTGCTCTGGAAACACCATATATTTT. Translated, it gives CASSKRTCSGNTIYF.

The chain combines TRBV2 with TRBJ2-3; tentative D call: TRBD2 (6 bases). The germline V gene encodes CDR1 SNHLY and CDR2 FYNNEI. The CDR3 sequence is 15 residues long. Trimming cost V 5 bases and J 6 bases, with 18 bases left between them. The CDR3 loop reads CASSPGPVRGDTQYF. The CDR3 nucleotides read TGTGCCAGCAGTCCGGGACCCGTACGGGGGGATACGCAGTATTTT.

This chain joins TRBV7-9 and TRBJ2-5; 11 nucleotides line up with TRBD2. Germline loops: CDR1 SEHNR, CDR2 FQNEAQ (reference sequence). The CDR3 contains 18 residues. With V trimmed by 2 bases and J by 1 base, 9 bases remained unmatched. The CDR3 reads CASSLLAGGPVGQETQYF. The CDR3 DNA follows: TGTGCCAGCAGCTTATTAGCGGGGGGGCCCGTTGGCCAAGAGACCCAGTACTTC.

The chain recombines TRBV19 with TRBJ2-4; D possibly corresponds to TRBD1 (7 bases). Trimming took off 7 bases at V and 1 base at J, with 17 bases between the two ends. CDR3 length: 16 amino acids. Germline assignment: CDR1 LNHDA and CDR2 SQIVND (reference sequence). Here the CDR3 reads CASMGEQGRAKNIQYF. The CDR3 DNA is TGTGCCAGTATGGGCGAACAGGGGAGGGCCAAAAACATTCAGTACTTC.

The chain has TRBV15 and TRBJ2-5; TRBD2 is a possible D gene (6 bases). CDR3 length: 15 residues. The germline V gene encodes CDR1 LNHNV and CDR2 YYDKDF (reference sequence). Between the trimmed V and J ends, which lost 3 bases and 5 bases, there was a span of 16 bases. CDR3 nucleotides: TGTGCCACCAGCAGGGGGGGACCGGGCTGGGAGACCCAGTACTTC. It encodes CATSRGGPGWETQYF.

The V gene is TRBV6-5, the J gene TRBJ1-2; D unclear. The V end lost 2 bases, the J end lost 7 bases, and 11 bases lay between the germline ends. The CDR3 is 13 amino acids. Germline assignment: CDR1 MNHEY and CDR2 SVGAGI. The CDR3 sequence is CASSYTAGSGYTF. The CDR3, as DNA: TGTGCCAGCAGTTACACGGCGGGGAGTGGCTACACCTTC.

V gene TRBV6-5 combines with J gene TRBJ1-5; 9 nucleotides align to TRBD1. Trimming at V came to 7 bases and at J to 2 bases, leaving 3 bases not matched to a gene. Germline values: CDR1 MNHEY, CDR2 SVGAGI. This CDR3 comprises 14 residues. CDR3 loop: CASIRTGGNQPQHF. DNA of the CDR3: TGTGCCAGCATTCGGACAGGGGGCAATCAGCCCCAGCATTTT.

V usage is TRBV7-3 and J usage is TRBJ2-5; D might be TRBD1 or TRBD2, each matching 6 bases. CDR3 size: 15 residues. V gave up 5 bases and J gave up 1 base, with 14 bases separating them. Germline CDR1 reads SGHTA; CDR2 reads FQGTGA. The CDR3 spells CASSPERGVQETQYF. In DNA, the CDR3 is TGTGCCAGCAGCCCAGAGAGGGGGGTCCAAGAGACCCAGTACTTC.

The genes are TRBV2 and TRBJ2-2, with D unresolved. V lost 5 bases and J 3 bases, leaving 1 base between the germline ends. This CDR3 is 11 amino acids long. CDR1 SNHLY and CDR2 FYNNEI come from the germline V gene. Here the CDR3 reads CASSYTGELFF. The CDR3 bases are TGTGCCAGCAGTTACACCGGGGAGCTGTTTTTT.

The CDR3 DNA reads as TGTGCCAGCAGTCGTTTGGGAACAGGGCACTACCCCTACGAGCAGTACTTC. Protein: CASSRLGTGHYPYEQYF. The genes are TRBV28 and TRBJ2-7; D might be TRBD1 (6 bases). Per germline, CDR1 MDHEN and CDR2 SYDVKM. V was pared by 5 bases and J by 2 bases, with 22 bases between. The CDR3 sequence is 17 residues long.

This clone was counted once. CDR3 nucleotides: TGTGCCAGCAGCCCCGCCCGGTGGCCATTAAAAGAGACCCAGTACTTC. Protein sequence: CASSPARWPLKETQYF. V usage is TRBV3-1 (or the pseudogene TRBV3-2) and J usage is TRBJ2-5; D ambiguous. V lost 4 bases to trimming and J lost 3 bases, with 18 bases between them. Per germline, CDR1 LGHDT and CDR2 YNNKEL (reference sequence). The CDR3 extends over 16 amino acids.

V is TRBV6-6 and J is TRBJ2-7, with D perhaps matching TRBD1 (7 bases). V shed 0 bases and J shed 5 bases, with 14 bases lying between them. Germline CDR1 is MNHNY and CDR2 is SVGAGI (reference sequence). There are 15 residues in the CDR3. The CDR3 spells CASSYSEGRGNEQYF. CDR3 coding DNA: TGTGCCAGCAGTTACTCGGAGGGCAGGGGGAACGAGCAGTACTTC.

The rearrangement uses TRBV2 and TRBJ1-1; D remains ambiguous. CDR1 and CDR2 (germline): SNHLY, FYNNEI. V lost 4 bases to trimming and J lost 0 bases, with 6 bases between them. CDR3 length equals 13 residues. For the CDR3, the DNA is TGTGCCAGCAGTGGACAATTGAACACTGAAGCTTTCTTT. Its protein is CASSGQLNTEAFF.

This sequence joins TRBV6-2 or TRBV6-3 and TRBJ2-3; 9 nucleotides align to TRBD2. The CDR3 runs 18 residues. V gave up 2 bases and J gave up 2 bases; unmatched junction bases: 11. CDR1 MNHEY and CDR2 SVGEGT come from the germline V gene. CDR3 sequence: CASSYTQRGAYYTDTQYF. The CDR3 DNA reads as TGTGCCAGCAGTTACACCCAGCGGGGGGCCTATTACACAGATACGCAGTATTTT.

This sequence joins TRBV30 and TRBJ1-1; 8 bases agree with TRBD1. V lost 2 bases, J lost 11 bases, and 7 bases stayed unmatched. The germline V gene has CDR1 GTSNPN and CDR2 SVGIG (reference sequence). The CDR3 runs to 12 residues. CDR3 in DNA: TGTGCCTGGAGTCCCCGCAGGGGGCGGGCTTTCTTT. Translating it yields CAWSPRRGRAFF.

This rearrangement joins TRBV5-4 to TRBJ2-7, with 14 bases matching TRBD2. CDR1 and CDR2 from the germline V gene are SGHNT and YYREEE (reference sequence). The J segment lost 3 bases and the V segment lost 4 bases, leaving 9 bases of the junction unmatched. CDR3 size: 17 residues. CDR3 sequence (DNA): TGTGCCAGCAGCCCCTCGGGACTAGCGGGGGCGTTCTACGAGCAGTACTTC. It is translated as CASSPSGLAGAFYEQYF.

The chain has TRBV4-2 and TRBJ2-4; 8 nucleotides match TRBD1. This CDR3 is built from 17 residues. In germline, CDR1 is LGHNA, CDR2 YNFKEQ. The V gene end was trimmed by 0 bases and the J gene end by 4 bases; junction bases not matched to a gene: 8. The CDR3 region is CASSQESGGAGKNIQYF. The CDR3 coding sequence is TGTGCCAGCAGCCAAGAATCAGGGGGCGCGGGAAAAAACATTCAGTACTTC.

The chain joins TRBV7-3 to TRBJ2-2, with a weak D call TRBD2 (7 bases). V lost 3 bases and J lost 5, with 16 bases in between. The CDR3 consists of 16 residues. CDR1 and CDR2 (germline): SGHTA, FQGTGA. CDR3 nucleotides: TGTGCCAGCAGCTTGGGAGGCGGGGGACAAACCGGGGAGCTGTTTTTT. Translating it yields CASSLGGGGQTGELFF.

J is TRBJ2-7 and V is TRBV5-1; the D call may be TRBD1 or TRBD2 (6 bases each). Trimming removed 4 bases at V and 4 bases at J, with 27 bases between. Germline-derived CDR1 and CDR2 are SGHRS and YFSETQ. The CDR3 has 18 amino acids. The CDR3 DNA reads as TGCGCCAGCAGCCCACGGACTGGGGGGCTGTTGGCGAAATACGAGCAGTACTTC. Amino acids: CASSPRTGGLLAKYEQYF.

The V call is TRBV9, the J call TRBJ1-1; no firm D call. The V gene lost 9 bases and the J gene lost 11 bases, with 26 bases spanning the gap. This CDR3 has 14 residues. Per germline, CDR1 SGDLS and CDR2 YYNGEE. The CDR3 DNA reads as TGTGCCATACTATTTTGGACGAGGAACCGACCCGCTTTCTTT. Translating it yields CAILFWTRNRPAFF. Variable domain in full (rest from reference TRBV9 and TRBJ1-1): DSGVTQTPKHLITATGQRVTLRCSPRSGDLSVYWYQQSLDQGLQFLIQYYNGEERAKGNILERFSAQQFPDLHSELNLSSLELGDSALYFCAILFWTRNRPAFFGQGTRLTVV.

The V and J genes are TRBV4-1 and TRBJ2-7, with 7 bases fitting TRBD1. Germline CDR1 and CDR2: MGHRA and YSYEKL. The J segment lost 2 bases and the V segment lost 3 bases, leaving 7 bases of the junction unmatched. This CDR3 contains 15 residues. The CDR3 loop is CASSQVKTGPYEQYF. CDR3 coding DNA: TGCGCCAGCAGCCAGGTCAAGACAGGGCCCTACGAGCAGTACTTC.

The chain is built from TRBV28 and TRBJ2-1, with D uncertain. The germline V gene encodes CDR1 MDHEN and CDR2 SYDVKM. Trimming pared 6 bases from V and 6 bases from J, leaving 3 bases between. This CDR3 is 10 amino acids long. Here the CDR3 DNA reads TGTGCCAGCAGGTCCAATGAGCAGTTCTTC. It encodes CASRSNEQFF.

V gene TRBV7-9 combines with J gene TRBJ2-3, with TRBD1 as a possible D gene (6 bases). Trimming took off 3 bases at V and 2 bases at J, with 9 bases between the two ends. The CDR3 sequence is 14 residues long. Germline values: CDR1 SEHNR, CDR2 FQNEAQ (reference sequence). The CDR3 sequence: CASSFNRDTDTQYF. CDR3 sequence (DNA): TGTGCCAGCAGCTTCAACAGGGACACAGATACGCAGTATTTT. The full variable domain, in which reference TRBV7-9 and TRBJ2-3 provide the parts outside the CDR3, is DTGVSQNPRHKITKRGQNVTFRCDPISEHNRLYWYRQTLGQGPEFLTYFQNEAQLEKSRLLSDRFSAERPKGSFSTLEIQRTEQGDSAMYLCASSFNRDTDTQYFGPGTRLTVL.

This chain joins TRBV7-6 and TRBJ2-3; 9 bases align to TRBD2. Germline V lookup: CDR1 SGHVS, CDR2 FNYEAQ. V trimming: 5 bases; J trimming: 1 base; junction bases outside the gene matches: 7. The CDR3 has 16 residues. The CDR3 sequence: CASSPGERGGTDTQYF. The CDR3 bases are TGTGCCAGCAGCCCCGGCGAGCGGGGGGGCACAGATACGCAGTATTTT.

The J gene is TRBJ1-1, the V gene TRBV12-5, with D hard to call. The V end lost 7 bases, the J end lost 1 base, and 13 bases lay between the germline ends. The CDR3 sequence is 14 residues long. In germline, CDR1 is LGHNT, CDR2 FRNRAP. As DNA, the CDR3 is TGTGCTAGTGCCCCCTGGGCAGCGAACACTGAAGCTTTCTTT. Translating gives CASAPWAANTEAFF. Supplemented by reference TRBV12-5 and TRBJ1-1, the full variable domain reads DARVTQTPRHKVTEMGQEVTMRCQPILGHNTVFWYRQTMMQGLELLAYFRNRAPLDDSGMPKDRFSAEMPDATLATLKIQPSEPRDSAVYFCASAPWAANTEAFFGQGTRLTVV.